The next 31 T cell receptor beta chains were all read from a single sample in a study of blood T cell repertoires in COVID-19. TCRdb keeps only in-frame clones here, not all; method: immunoSEQ multiplex PCR. This repertoire shows 180,000 or so clones, 80% found once; its top ten account for around 14%. Sequenced input: PBMCs or T cells enriched from blood (not recorded which). The receptor source for this set is a man between 60 and 75 years old who had been exposed to COVID-19.

In DNA form, the CDR3 reads TGTGCCAGCAGCACAACAGGGGAGAGCTCCTACGAGCAGTACTTC. It codes for CASSTTGESSYEQYF. The V and J genes are TRBV5-4 and TRBJ2-7, with 7 bases aligning to TRBD1. V shed 4 bases, J shed 0 bases, and the junction held 7 bases outside the gene matches. Per the germline V gene, CDR1 is SGHNT and CDR2 is YYREEE (reference sequence). The CDR3 spans 15 residues.

The chain employs TRBV5-8 and TRBJ2-5, with D perhaps matching TRBD1 (6 bases). The V gene lost 0 bases and the J gene lost 2 bases, with 11 bases spanning the gap. Germline V gives CDR1 SGHTS, CDR2 YDEGEE. This CDR3 contains 15 residues. This CDR3 is CASSLAQGRQETQYF. Here the CDR3 DNA reads TGTGCCAGCAGCTTGGCTCAGGGGAGACAAGAGACCCAGTACTTC.

The table lists this clone with a few counts. The rearrangement uses TRBV5-4 and TRBJ1-2; 7 bases agree with TRBD1. The germline V gene encodes CDR1 SGHNT and CDR2 YYREEE (reference sequence). The CDR3 runs 14 residues. With 0 bases clipped from V and 6 bases from J, the junction kept 5 bases outside the gene matches. This CDR3 is CASSLVVQGNGYTF. The CDR3 nucleotides are TGTGCCAGCAGCTTGGTTGTACAGGGGAATGGCTACACCTTC.

The rearrangement uses TRBV7-9 and TRBJ2-2, with a tentative D call TRBD1 (5 bases). The CDR3 runs 16 residues. The ends were cut back, 0 bases at V and 4 bases at J, with 12 bases in the middle. Germline-derived CDR1 and CDR2 are SEHNR and FQNEAQ (reference sequence). CDR3 in DNA: TGTGCCAGCAGCTTAGCGTGGGGCCGTGGCACCGGGGAGCTGTTTTTT. This codes for CASSLAWGRGTGELFF. Using reference TRBV7-9 and TRBJ2-2 for the parts outside the CDR3, the full variable domain is DTGVSQNPRHKITKRGQNVTFRCDPISEHNRLYWYRQTLGQGPEFLTYFQNEAQLEKSRLLSDRFSAERPKGSFSTLEIQRTEQGDSAMYLCASSLAWGRGTGELFFGEGSRLTVL.

J is TRBJ2-3 and V is TRBV7-3; 7 nucleotides line up with TRBD2. Unmatched junction bases numbered 7, after V lost 4 bases and J lost 0 bases. Germline V gene lookup returns CDR1 SGHTA and CDR2 FQGTGA. The CDR3 covers 16 residues. CDR3 region: CASSWDLAVSTDTQYF. The CDR3 region has the DNA TGTGCCAGCAGCTGGGACCTAGCGGTTAGCACAGATACGCAGTATTTT. The complete variable domain, with remaining parts taken from reference TRBV7-3 and TRBJ2-3, reads GAGVSQTPSNKVTEKGKYVELRCDPISGHTALYWYRQSLGQGPEFLIYFQGTGAADDSGLPNDRFFAVRPEGSVSTLKIQRTERGDSAVYLCASSWDLAVSTDTQYFGPGTRLTVL.

This chain links TRBV24-1 with TRBJ2-3; D is perhaps TRBD2 (6 bases). Germline CDR1 KGHDR, CDR2 SFDVKD. This CDR3 is built from 13 residues. Trimming cost V 3 bases and J 3 bases, with 6 bases left between them. Here the CDR3 reads CATSDAGTDTQYF. The CDR3 coding sequence is TGTGCCACCAGTGATGCGGGGACAGATACGCAGTATTTT.

In its sample, this clone was seen once. The DNA of the CDR3 is TGTGCCAGCAGTTTCCCGACAAATTCGAACACTGAAGCTTTCTTT. It is translated as CASSFPTNSNTEAFF. J is TRBJ1-1 and V is TRBV6-6; D is uncertain. Germline CDR1 reads MNHNY; CDR2 reads SVGAGI (reference sequence). V lost 4 bases to trimming and J lost 1 base, with 13 bases between them. The CDR3 covers 15 residues.

This sequence joins TRBV5-4 and TRBJ2-7; the D is unclear. V lost 2 bases and J 7 bases, leaving 19 bases between the germline ends. This CDR3 is built from 15 residues. Germline V gene sequence: CDR1 SGHNT, CDR2 YYREEE (reference sequence). CDR3 amino acids: CASSFMLGTAPEQYF. DNA of the CDR3: TGTGCCAGCAGCTTTATGCTGGGCACGGCTCCTGAGCAGTACTTC. Together with reference TRBV5-4 and TRBJ2-7, the CDR3 gives the full variable domain: ETGVTQSPTHLIKTRGQQVTLRCSSQSGHNTVSWYQQALGQGPQFIFQYYREEENGRGNFPPRFSGLQFPNYSSELNVNALELDDSALYLCASSFMLGTAPEQYFGPGTRLTVT.

This clone was observed many times. This chain links TRBV7-9 with TRBJ1-1; 7 bases line up with TRBD1. CDR1 and CDR2 (germline): SEHNR, FQNEAQ (reference sequence). The CDR3 loop spans 14 amino acids. V trimming: 5 bases; J trimming: 1 base; junction bases outside the gene matches: 4. CDR3 nucleotides: TGTGCCAGCAGCCAAGGGACAGCGAACACTGAAGCTTTCTTT. Its translation: CASSQGTANTEAFF.

This chain uses TRBV7-3 with TRBJ2-7; 10 bases are shared with TRBD2. The germline gives CDR1 SGHTA, CDR2 FQGTGA. The CDR3 length is 16 residues. V shed 2 bases, J shed 7 bases, and the junction held 11 bases outside the gene matches. The CDR3: CASSLGGLAGVNEQYF. The CDR3, as DNA: TGTGCCAGCAGCTTAGGTGGTCTAGCGGGAGTTAATGAGCAGTACTTC. The variable domain in full, completed from reference TRBV7-3 and TRBJ2-7, reads GAGVSQTPSNKVTEKGKYVELRCDPISGHTALYWYRQSLGQGPEFLIYFQGTGAADDSGLPNDRFFAVRPEGSVSTLKIQRTERGDSAVYLCASSLGGLAGVNEQYFGPGTRLTVT.

J is TRBJ2-7 and V is TRBV7-6, with D possibly TRBD1 on 5 matching bases. Germline values: CDR1 SGHVS, CDR2 FNYEAQ. The CDR3 is made up of 14 amino acids. V lost 4 bases and J lost 2, with 12 bases in between. DNA of the CDR3: TGTGCCAGCAGCTCTGCACAGGTTCCCTACGAGCAGTACTTC. Translated, it gives CASSSAQVPYEQYF.

The chain is built from TRBV12-3 or TRBV12-4 and TRBJ1-1; 10 bases map to TRBD1. The CDR3 totals 12 residues. V was clipped by 6 bases and J by 9 bases; unmatched bases: 4. In DNA form, the CDR3 reads TGTGCCAGCAGGGGGGACAGGGGAAAAGCTTTCTTT. Translating gives CASRGDRGKAFF.

The chain links TRBV2 to TRBJ1-2, with 9 bases lining up with TRBD1. The germline CDR1 and CDR2 sequences are SNHLY and FYNNEI. With 6 bases clipped from V and 5 bases from J, the junction kept 13 bases outside the gene matches. This CDR3 is 16 amino acids long. The CDR3 coding sequence is TGTGCCAGCAGCCCTACCGTCGGACAGGGGATTTATGGCTACACCTTC. Amino acid sequence: CASSPTVGQGIYGYTF. Complete variable domain (other parts from reference TRBV2 and TRBJ1-2): EPEVTQTPSHQVTQMGQEVILRCVPISNHLYFYWYRQILGQKVEFLVSFYNNEISEKSEIFDDQFSVERPDGSNFTLKIRSTKLEDSAMYFCASSPTVGQGIYGYTFGSGTRLTVV.

J is TRBJ1-1 and V is TRBV5-1; D is ambiguous. Trimming cost V 0 bases and J 5 bases, with 8 bases left between them. Germline CDR1 is SGHRS and CDR2 is YFSETQ. The length of the CDR3 is 13 residues. CDR3 sequence reads: CASSLGRPTEAFF. CDR3 nucleotides: TGCGCCAGCAGCTTGGGCAGGCCGACTGAAGCTTTCTTT.

The chain combines TRBV2 with TRBJ1-4; TRBD1 matches 9 bases. V lost 2 bases to trimming and J lost 8 bases; unmatched junction nucleotides: 6. There are 15 residues in the CDR3. Germline V lookup: CDR1 SNHLY, CDR2 FYNNEI. This CDR3 reads CASSEWGTGSEKLFF. In DNA, the CDR3 is TGTGCCAGCAGTGAATGGGGGACAGGGAGCGAAAAACTGTTTTTT. Looking up the rest from reference TRBV2 and TRBJ1-4 gives the full variable domain: EPEVTQTPSHQVTQMGQEVILRCVPISNHLYFYWYRQILGQKVEFLVSFYNNEISEKSEIFDDQFSVERPDGSNFTLKIRSTKLEDSAMYFCASSEWGTGSEKLFFGSGTQLSVL.

This sequence joins TRBV18 and TRBJ2-6, with D possibly matching TRBD1 (6 bases). This CDR3 is built from 16 residues. CDR1 and CDR2 from the germline V gene are KGHSH and LQKENI. Trimming took off 5 bases at V and 6 bases at J, with 17 bases between the two ends. CDR3 region: CASSTSQGPVANVLTF. The CDR3, as DNA: TGTGCCAGCTCAACATCACAGGGACCTGTGGCCAACGTCCTGACTTTC.

The chain joins TRBV30 to TRBJ2-1; TRBD2 matches 10 bases. Trimming cost V 0 bases and J 8 bases; bases outside gene matches: 1. The germline gives CDR1 GTSNPN, CDR2 SVGIG (reference sequence). The CDR3 is 13 residues long. CDR3 sequence: CAWSVLAGYEQFF. The CDR3 nucleotides read TGTGCCTGGAGTGTACTAGCGGGATATGAGCAGTTCTTC. The full variable domain, rest sourced from reference TRBV30 and TRBJ2-1, is SQTIHQWPATLVQPVGSPLSLECTVEGTSNPNLYWYRQAAGRGLQLLFYSVGIGQISSEVPQNLSASRPQDRQFILSSKKLLLSDSGFYLCAWSVLAGYEQFFGPGTRLTVL.

The rearrangement uses TRBV11-2 and TRBJ2-5, with D hard to call. Germline V gene lookup returns CDR1 SGHAT and CDR2 FQNNGV. The CDR3 contains 12 residues. Trimming shortened V by 5 bases and J by 1 base, and 5 bases separated the two germline ends. The CDR3 loop reads CASSPRQETQYF. Written as DNA, the CDR3 is TGTGCCAGCAGCCCCCGCCAAGAGACCCAGTACTTC.

The rearrangement links TRBV7-9 to TRBJ2-5; TRBD1 might be the D (6 bases). The CDR3 contains 14 residues. Between the trimmed V and J ends, which lost 4 bases and 3 bases, there was a span of 12 bases. From germline, CDR1 is SEHNR and CDR2 FQNEAQ (reference sequence). The CDR3: CASSSGVAKETQYF. The CDR3 region has the DNA TGTGCCAGCAGCTCAGGGGTTGCCAAAGAGACCCAGTACTTC.

The V gene is TRBV7-9, the J gene TRBJ1-3; TRBD1 aligns across 8 bases. The CDR3 contains 19 residues. V lost 0 bases, J lost 0 bases, and 10 bases stayed unmatched. CDR1 and CDR2 (germline): SEHNR, FQNEAQ (reference sequence). CDR3 region: CASSLALLGQGPSGNTIYF. The CDR3 region has the DNA TGTGCCAGCAGCTTAGCCCTGTTAGGACAGGGACCCTCTGGAAACACCATATATTTT.

This chain joins TRBV10-3 and TRBJ1-2; tentatively, D is TRBD1 (5 bases). CDR1 ENHRY and CDR2 SYGVKD come from the germline V gene. The CDR3 length is 13 residues. Deletions cut 10 bases from V and 6 bases from J, with 18 bases between. The DNA of the CDR3 is TGTGCCACCAAGTTGACAGACCCGAATGGCTACACCTTC. Amino acid sequence: CATKLTDPNGYTF.

This chain links TRBV7-9 with TRBJ1-1, with a possible D match to TRBD1 (5 bases). Germline V gene sequence: CDR1 SEHNR, CDR2 FQNEAQ (reference sequence). The CDR3 sequence is 15 residues long. The V and J ends lost 2 bases and 5 bases respectively, with 15 bases between them. As DNA, the CDR3 is TGTGCCAGCAGCTTATCGAACCAGGGAGGGACTGAAGCTTTCTTT. Translating gives CASSLSNQGGTEAFF.

J is TRBJ1-3 and V is TRBV9, with TRBD1 matching 8 bases. The CDR3 sequence is 20 residues long. Germline CDR1 and CDR2: SGDLS and YYNGEE. The J segment lost 4 bases and the V segment lost 0 bases, leaving 18 bases of the junction unmatched. The CDR3 is CASSVATGTGGRHLGNTIYF. The DNA for the CDR3 is TGTGCCAGCAGCGTAGCTACCGGGACAGGCGGGCGGCACCTGGGAAACACCATATATTTT.

V gene TRBV3-1 (or the pseudogene TRBV3-2) combines with J gene TRBJ1-1; no clear D gene. Germline CDR1 is LGHDT and CDR2 is YNNKEL (reference sequence). The CDR3 consists of 15 residues. Trimming left V 2 bases short and J 8 bases short, with 18 bases between. CDR3 coding DNA: TGTGCCAGCAGCCAAATCTTTGAGGTTACGGTCGAAGCTTTCTTT. This translates into CASSQIFEVTVEAFF.

The chain recombines TRBV11-3 with TRBJ2-2; 9 positions agree with TRBD2. From germline, CDR1 is SGHNT and CDR2 YENEEA. V lost 5 bases and J lost 7; bases outside the gene matches: 14. The CDR3 loop spans 17 amino acids. CDR3 sequence reads: CASSPDLGIAGVGELFF. The CDR3 DNA sequence: TGTGCCAGCAGCCCTGACCTAGGGATAGCGGGAGTCGGGGAGCTGTTTTTT.

This clone was counted once. This chain links TRBV7-7 with TRBJ2-2, with 8 bases identical to TRBD2. The CDR3 covers 13 residues. Germline V gene lookup returns CDR1 SSHAT and CDR2 FNYEAQ (reference sequence). CDR3 residues: CARGGANTGELFF. The CDR3 nucleotides are TGTGCACGGGGGGGAGCGAACACCGGGGAGCTGTTTTTT.

This chain joins TRBV24-1 and TRBJ2-3, with D hard to call. The germline V gene has CDR1 KGHDR and CDR2 SFDVKD. The CDR3 totals 16 residues. Between the trimmed V and J ends, which lost 0 bases and 1 base, there was a span of 10 bases. The CDR3, as DNA: TGTGCCACCAGTGATTTGATCCAGGCCGGCACAGATACGCAGTATTTT. This translates into CATSDLIQAGTDTQYF.

The rearrangement joins TRBV5-1 to TRBJ2-3; maybe TRBD2 (6 bases). The V and J ends lost 3 bases and 2 bases respectively, with 16 bases between them. The CDR3 loop spans 16 amino acids. The germline V gene has CDR1 SGHRS and CDR2 YFSETQ. The CDR3 reads CASSSYGTFYTDTQYF. The CDR3 DNA follows: TGCGCCAGCAGCTCATACGGGACTTTTTACACAGATACGCAGTATTTT. Complete variable domain (other parts from reference TRBV5-1 and TRBJ2-3): KAGVTQTPRYLIKTRGQQVTLSCSPISGHRSVSWYQQTPGQGLQFLFEYFSETQRNKGNFPGRFSGRQFSNSRSEMNVSTLELGDSALYLCASSSYGTFYTDTQYFGPGTRLTVL.

This chain links TRBV7-6 with TRBJ2-7, with a tentative D call TRBD2 (6 bases). This CDR3 contains 16 residues. Germline CDR1 SGHVS, CDR2 FNYEAQ. Trimming left V 2 bases short and J 0 bases short, with 14 bases between. CDR3 nucleotides: TGTGCCAGCAGCTTATTTGCGGGGAAGAGCTCCTACGAGCAGTACTTC. Translation gives CASSLFAGKSSYEQYF. The variable domain in full, with the rest retrieved from reference TRBV7-6 and TRBJ2-7, is GAGVSQSPRYKVTKRGQDVALRCDPISGHVSLYWYRQALGQGPEFLTYFNYEAQQDKSGLPNDRFSAERPEGSISTLTIQRTEQRDSAMYRCASSLFAGKSSYEQYFGPGTRLTVT.

The chain employs TRBV11-3 and TRBJ2-1; D may be TRBD2 (5 bases). V gave up 0 bases and J gave up 5 bases, with 11 bases separating them. The germline gives CDR1 SGHNT, CDR2 YENEEA. This CDR3 has 15 amino acids. The CDR3 protein is CASSLDGKIHNEQFF. In nucleotides, the CDR3 is TGTGCCAGCAGCTTAGACGGGAAAATACACAATGAGCAGTTCTTC. The full variable domain, rest sourced from reference TRBV11-3 and TRBJ2-1, is EAGVVQSPRYKIIEKKQPVAFWCNPISGHNTLYWYLQNLGQGPELLIRYENEEAVDDSQLPKDRFSAERLKGVDSTLKIQPAELGDSAVYLCASSLDGKIHNEQFFGPGTRLTVL.

The genes are TRBV6-5 and TRBJ2-7, with TRBD1 identical over 7 bases. The CDR3 loop spans 15 amino acids. CDR1 MNHEY and CDR2 SVGAGI come from the germline V gene. With V trimmed by 5 bases and J by 1 base, 8 bases remained unmatched. CDR3 residues: CASSMTGFSSYEQYF. Here the CDR3 DNA reads TGTGCCAGCAGTATGACAGGGTTCTCATCCTACGAGCAGTACTTC.